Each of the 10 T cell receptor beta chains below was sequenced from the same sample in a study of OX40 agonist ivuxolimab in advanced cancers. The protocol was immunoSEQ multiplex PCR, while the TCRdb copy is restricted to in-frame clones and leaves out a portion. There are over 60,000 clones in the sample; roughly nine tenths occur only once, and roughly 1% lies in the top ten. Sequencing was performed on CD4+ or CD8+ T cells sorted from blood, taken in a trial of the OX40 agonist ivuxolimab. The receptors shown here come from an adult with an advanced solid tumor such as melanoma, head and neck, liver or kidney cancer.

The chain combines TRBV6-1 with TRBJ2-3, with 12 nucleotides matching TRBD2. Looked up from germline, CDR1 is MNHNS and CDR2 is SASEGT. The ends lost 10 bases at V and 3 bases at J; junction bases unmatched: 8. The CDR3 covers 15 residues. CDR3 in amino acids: CATALAGGGTDTQYF. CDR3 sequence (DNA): TGTGCCACCGCACTAGCGGGAGGTGGAACAGATACGCAGTATTTT.

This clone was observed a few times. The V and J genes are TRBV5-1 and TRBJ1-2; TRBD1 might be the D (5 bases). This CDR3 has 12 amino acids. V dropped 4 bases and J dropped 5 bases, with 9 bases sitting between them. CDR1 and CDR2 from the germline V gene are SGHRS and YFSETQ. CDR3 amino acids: CASSGEGYGYTF. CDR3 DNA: TGCGCCAGCAGCGGGGAGGGGTATGGCTACACCTTC.

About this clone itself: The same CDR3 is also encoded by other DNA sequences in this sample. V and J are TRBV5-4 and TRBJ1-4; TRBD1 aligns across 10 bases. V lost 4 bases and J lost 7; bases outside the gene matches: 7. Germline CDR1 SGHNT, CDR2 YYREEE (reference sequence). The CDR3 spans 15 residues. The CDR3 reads CASSLDRGRGEKLFF. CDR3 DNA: TGTGCCAGCAGCCTCGACAGGGGGCGCGGTGAAAAACTGTTTTTT.

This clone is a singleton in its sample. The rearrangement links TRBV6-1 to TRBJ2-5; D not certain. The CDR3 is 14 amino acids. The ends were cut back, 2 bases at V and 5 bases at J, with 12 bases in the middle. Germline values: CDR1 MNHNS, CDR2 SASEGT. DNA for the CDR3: TGTGCCAGCAGTGAAAGCTCGTGGCGGGAGACCCAGTACTTC. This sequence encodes CASSESSWRETQYF.

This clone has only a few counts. CDR3 amino acids: CASSEWSTNEQFF. The CDR3 DNA sequence: TGTGCCAGCAGTGAATGGTCCACCAATGAGCAGTTCTTC. The chain recombines TRBV6-1 with TRBJ2-1; no definite D call. V was cut by 2 bases and J by 6 bases, with 8 bases left in between. The CDR3 has 13 amino acids. Per the germline V gene, CDR1 is MNHNS and CDR2 is SASEGT.

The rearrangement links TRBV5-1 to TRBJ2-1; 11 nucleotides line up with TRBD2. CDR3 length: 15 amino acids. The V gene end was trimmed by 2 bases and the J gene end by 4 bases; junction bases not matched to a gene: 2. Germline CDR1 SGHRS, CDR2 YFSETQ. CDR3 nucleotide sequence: TGCGCCAGCAGCTTTGGGACTAGCGGTTACAATGAGCAGTTCTTC. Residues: CASSFGTSGYNEQFF.

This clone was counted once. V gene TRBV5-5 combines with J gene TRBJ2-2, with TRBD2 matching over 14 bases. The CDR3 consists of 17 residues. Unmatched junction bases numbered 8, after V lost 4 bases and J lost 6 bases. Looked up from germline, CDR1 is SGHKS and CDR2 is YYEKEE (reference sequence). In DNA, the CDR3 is TGTGCCAGCAGCCGAGGGACTAGCGGGGGAACCGCCGGGGAGCTGTTTTTT. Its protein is CASSRGTSGGTAGELFF.

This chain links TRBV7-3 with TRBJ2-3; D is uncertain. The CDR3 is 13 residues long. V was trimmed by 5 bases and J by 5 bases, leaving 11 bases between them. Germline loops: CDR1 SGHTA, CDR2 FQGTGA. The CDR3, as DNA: TGTGCCAGCAGCCTCTCCCCCATAGATACGCAGTATTTT. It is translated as CASSLSPIDTQYF. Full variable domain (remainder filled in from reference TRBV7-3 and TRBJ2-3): GAGVSQTPSNKVTEKGKYVELRCDPISGHTALYWYRQSLGQGPEFLIYFQGTGAADDSGLPNDRFFAVRPEGSVSTLKIQRTERGDSAVYLCASSLSPIDTQYFGPGTRLTVL.

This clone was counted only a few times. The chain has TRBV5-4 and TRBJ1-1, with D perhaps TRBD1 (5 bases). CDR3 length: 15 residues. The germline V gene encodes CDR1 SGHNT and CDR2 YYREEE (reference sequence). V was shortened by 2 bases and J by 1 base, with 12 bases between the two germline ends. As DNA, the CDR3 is TGTGCCAGCAGCTTCGGCCGCAGGGCGAACACTGAAGCTTTCTTT. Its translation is CASSFGRRANTEAFF.

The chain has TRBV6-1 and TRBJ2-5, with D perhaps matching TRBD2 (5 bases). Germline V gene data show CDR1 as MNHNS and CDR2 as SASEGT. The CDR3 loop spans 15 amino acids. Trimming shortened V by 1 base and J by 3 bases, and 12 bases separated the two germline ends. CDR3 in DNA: TGTGCCAGCAGTGAAGTGTCTAGCCCCAAAGAGACCCAGTACTTC. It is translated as CASSEVSSPKETQYF.